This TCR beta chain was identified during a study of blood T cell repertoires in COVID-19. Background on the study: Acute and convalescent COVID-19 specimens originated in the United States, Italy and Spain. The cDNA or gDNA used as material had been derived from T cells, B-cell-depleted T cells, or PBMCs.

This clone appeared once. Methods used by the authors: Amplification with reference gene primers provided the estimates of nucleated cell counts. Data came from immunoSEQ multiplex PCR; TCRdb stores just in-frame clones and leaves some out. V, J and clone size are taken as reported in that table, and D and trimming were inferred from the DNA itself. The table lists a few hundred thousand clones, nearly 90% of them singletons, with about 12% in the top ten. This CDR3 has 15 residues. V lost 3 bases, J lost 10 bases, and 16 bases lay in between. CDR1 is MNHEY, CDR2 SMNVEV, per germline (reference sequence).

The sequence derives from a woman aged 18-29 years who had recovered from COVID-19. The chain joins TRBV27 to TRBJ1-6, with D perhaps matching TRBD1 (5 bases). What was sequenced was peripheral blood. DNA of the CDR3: TGTGCCAGCAGTTTGGGACTCCCTATAGGATCACCCCTCCACTTT. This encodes CASSLGLPIGSPLHF.